This note documents a single T cell receptor beta chain sequence. Its binding antigen is unknown. No much larger clonotype is one base removed from it; base qualities were not supplied. The sample is drawn from a study of blood T cell repertoires in COVID-19 (dated by TCRdb to 2020 to 2022). In terms of the full investigation: Collaborator samples came from the United States, Italy and Spain and covered acute and convalescent phases of COVID-19. Samples were obtained from the ongoing ImmuneRACE study (first 160 participants) and from 1,000 to 1,500 subjects provided by 6 global collaborators. The repertoires were made available in a free public database intended to serve as a resource for research on the immune response to SARS-CoV-2. A de-identified subject ID, COVID-19 status, age in years and sex were almost always included in the sample metadata. Deeply sampled blood TCRbeta repertoires from subjects exposed to, actively infected with, or recovered from COVID-19 were included in the dataset. Where available, HLA class I and class II types were taken from metadata supplied by the sample provider and were not determined by assay-based typing. The prospective study material was composed of cDNA or gDNA derived from T cells, B-cell-depleted T cells, or PBMCs. Points the paper makes about the study in general: How much clinical and demographic metadata was included differed by source and by participant, and the metadata was provided uncurated.

The collaborating institutions used their own protocols to collect whole blood in K2EDTA tubes. For TCRbeta analysis, collaborator samples were shipped as frozen whole blood, as isolated PBMCs, or as DNA extracted from either sample type. TCRbeta CDR3 regions were amplified from genomic DNA using the immunoSEQ Assay, a bias-controlled multiplex PCR. In the authors' own workflow: Within the assay, amplification of reference gene primers was used to estimate how many nucleated cells each sample contained. To quantify the absolute abundance of each unique TCRbeta CDR3 rearrangement, sequence reads were collapsed and filtered. For each sample, productive Simpson clonality was calculated as the square root of Simpson's diversity index across productive rearrangements. Sourced from immuneACCESS, this table was stored by TCRdb with only in-frame sequences that have V and J called. A share of the clones is absent; for the studies checked, an unresolved V gene accounts for under half, and the remainder has no known explanation. D and trimming come from the DNA, and the V and J calls and clone size come from that table. For this sample there are some 300,000 clones; 85% appear just once. The ten most abundant clones make up 4.1% of the sample.

The source of this sequence is a woman between 45 and 60 years old with active or convalescent COVID-19. Specimen: peripheral blood.

The CDR3 has the sequence CASTLHGGNQPQHF. Here is the DNA: TGTGCCAGCACCTTGCACGGAGGCAATCAGCCCCAGCATTTT. The V and J segments used are TRBV6-5 and TRBJ1-5; the D gene is unclear. Taken from the germline V gene, the CDR1 and CDR2 loops are MNHEY and SVGAGI. The CDR3 covers 14 residues, taking in both the cysteine and the phenylalanine. The CDR3 DNA has 42 bases and is translated from base 1. V is cut by 7 bases and J by 2 bases, and the space between the germline ends is 12 bases.